This T cell receptor beta chain was captured in a study of T cell responses to AZD1222 COVID-19 vaccine. Study outcomes and limitations: The peak T cell response came first, and repertoires were sampled only after it. Females made up more of the donors, who were largely white British, and clonal diversity may have come out too low. Receipt of two AZD1222 doses was followed by a rise in Spike-specific TCR breadth and depth.

Measured with immunoSEQ multiplex PCR; TCRdb has only the in-frame clones, and not every one. The sample carries about 53,000 clones, less than 85% recorded once. Germline loops: CDR1 SGHDT, CDR2 YYEEEE. CDR3 length equals 14 residues. Trimming left V 1 base short and J 4 bases short, with 11 bases between. With respect to this clone: Its cognate antigen is unknown.

Sequences were derived from peripheral blood, sampled on day 0 of AZD1222 vaccination. The chain has TRBV5-6 and TRBJ1-1, with D hard to call. The sequence was collected from an adult in good health. Written as DNA, the CDR3 is TGTGCCAGCAGCTTGAAACCGTCAATCACTGAAGCTTTCTTT. Protein product: CASSLKPSITEAFF.